This T cell receptor beta chain appears in the sequencing data of a study of beta chain features in type 1 diabetes (dated by TCRdb to 2017 to 2018). Broadly, across the study: Mean age, gender distribution, total cell number and subset yield did not differ between patients and healthy donors. The study compared the TCRB repertoires of sorted circulating CD4+ T cell subsets in recently diagnosed type 1 diabetes patients with those in matched healthy donors. Naive and central memory subsets were obtained from all 30 or so donors, but regulatory and stem cell-like memory subsets were isolated from only 8 patients and roughly eight healthy donors. A total of some 100,000,000 sorted cells were examined across all samples, and a strong correlation was observed between cell number per subset and RNA yield.

This clone was observed a few times. The antigen this receptor binds is unknown. Base qualities are not at hand, and no much larger clone is one base apart. Here is what the overall study found, with its caveats: Because cDNA rather than genomic DNA was sequenced, highly expressing activated cells could have been over-represented, although no difference in activation and CD3 levels was found between groups. A moderate but significant shortening of TCRB CDR3 length was observed in type 1 diabetes patients in all four CD4+ subsets. The naive, central memory and regulatory TCRB repertoires appeared to resemble one another more closely among patients than among healthy donors. Patients with type 1 diabetes made fewer insertions and deleted more nucleotides at VDJ recombination sites, implying thymic rearrangement abnormalities. Because the HLA sub-analyses included only small numbers of individuals, any influence of HLA type on TCRB rearrangement was left unresolved. PCR may preferentially amplify shorter templates, but because patient and control samples were amplified and corrected together, any resulting skew would affect both groups equally.

The entire isolated RNA was reverse transcribed using the High Capacity cDNA Reverse Transcription Kit, and thus expressed TCRB transcripts were sequenced. Naive, central memory and regulatory T cell samples underwent deep immunoSEQ sequencing, averaging approximately 3.5 million total reads per sample. Sorted cells were lysed in RLT buffer and RNA was extracted with DNase-treated RNeasy Micro or Mini kits, depending on cell number. Each cell subset was processed on its own to prevent cross-contamination, while patient and healthy donor samples were processed together. Using the immunoSEQ multiplex PCR, TCRB sequences were amplified from cDNA into 87-bp fragments spanning the CDR3 region. Sequencing of the amplicons was performed on the Illumina HiSeq platform. The paper's data handling went like this. PCR bias was computationally corrected using synthetic template baselines, reads within Hamming distance 2 were collapsed, and singletons that could not be merged were discarded. Reads were aligned against IMGT to assign V, D and J genes, CDR3 length and insertions or deletions at six rearrangement sites. Clonotype counts were normalized to sorted cell number within each subset before computing true diversity and Gini coefficients with the tcR R package. The overlap coefficient, calculated on TCRB nucleotide sequences, was used to measure repertoire sharing. As a proxy for the pre-selection repertoire, out-of-frame TCRB sequences from naive cells were analyzed. Imported from immuneACCESS, the table was reduced by TCRdb to in-frame sequences with V and J called. These copies leave out some clones; in studies compared against another copy, an unresolved V gene accounts for under half, and the cause of the remainder is not known. That table supplies the V and J calls and clone size; D and trimming were determined from the DNA. For this sample there are approximately 600,000 clones; approximately 13% appear just once. Of the sample, roughly 0.12% is held by the ten largest clones.

CDR1 DFQATT and CDR2 SNEGSKA are derived from the germline V gene (reference sequence). V and J lose 5 bases and 6 bases, and a span of 8 bases separates them. The CDR3 measures 11 amino acids from cysteine to phenylalanine. Only CDR3 DNA remains: 33 bases, in frame from the first base. From each donor, a single peripheral blood sample of roughly 0.11 L on average was drawn into heparinised tubes. A BD FACSAria II and a panel including CD45RO, CCR7, CD25, CD127, CD95 and CD27 were used to sort naive, central memory, regulatory and stem cell-like memory CD4+ T cells. A purity above 98% was achieved for all sorted populations. PBMCs were isolated right away by Lymphoprep density gradient centrifugation and were stained directly, without culture. Samples were stained and sorted in pairs, with one healthy donor and one patient per experiment, so that batch effects were minimized.

This TCR derives from a man between 25 and 39 years old with type 1 diabetes. This receptor chain uses TRBV20-1 and TRBJ2-1; TRBD1 might be the D gene, on 6 matching bases. The sequenced sample consisted of naive CD4+ T cells from blood. The cell subset or site label for this specimen denotes: true naive CD4+ T cells. Here the CDR3 is given as CSARQVNEQFF. The DNA sequence is TGCAGTGCTCGACAGGTCAATGAGCAGTTCTTC.